This T cell receptor (beta chain) is drawn from a study of T cells in Graves' hyperthyroidism and ophthalmopathy (dated by TCRdb to between 2018 and 2021). In terms of the full investigation: Peripheral blood samples were taken at initial diagnosis, before any treatment was given. The paper describes TCR Vbeta CDR3 sequencing of around 140 peripheral blood samples, made up of 43 ophthalmopathy patients, approximately 76 hyperthyroidism patients and 17 progressor patients. After blood sampling, hyperthyroidism patients were treated with methimazole at a starting dose of 30 mg daily, and ophthalmopathy patients were treated with high-dose intravenous methylprednisolone. To identify distinguishing TCR V-J signatures, a discovery cohort of 100 patients was used, comprising some 43 with Graves' ophthalmopathy and around 60 with stable Graves' hyperthyroidism. The 85 to 100 discovery patients were randomly split 7:3 into training and test sets. The study also compared thyroid tissue and blood T-cell repertoires from more than five Graves' hyperthyroidism patients. Prospective prediction of ophthalmopathy was tested in an independent validation cohort of some 20 hyperthyroidism patients and 15 to 17 patients who later progressed to ophthalmopathy.

TCR beta CDR3 regions were amplified from RNA transcripts. For the first round of RT-PCR on the TCR CDR3, the HTBI primer set was used together with the Qiagen OneStep RT-PCR kit. Libraries were constructed in a second round of multiplex PCR, after which size selection and purification were carried out. The libraries were sequenced on an Illumina HiSeq2000 using paired-end 100 bp reads. Concerning the study's data processing: SOAPnuke was used to process the raw data, throwing out any read that contained adapters or uncalled bases, had a mean Phred below 15, or lacked an exact constant-primer or identifier match. COPE v1.2.5 was used to merge high-quality paired reads, and clonotypes were defined as unique nucleotide sequences. MiTCR v1.1 was used to align the clonotypes against IMGT TRBV, TRBD and TRBJ reference segments. The analysis included only V-J combinations with a frequency above 0.0001, which together covered 98% to 99.2% of the repertoires. A TCS score was defined as the ratio between F50 (clonal expansion) and ExV (chaos), using BLOSUM62-based TCRdist between CDR3 peptides within each V-J. Welch's t-statistics and random forest reduced 450 to 600 V-J features to 13, which were used in a naive Bayes classifier (R e1071). TCRdb redid the processing of the public reads, applying fastp at Q25 and MiXCR, and retained in-frame beta chains. All rows with the same CDR3 protein become a single entry with the most common DNA and genes. The V and J calls reflect TCRdb's pipeline rather than the authors' work. Here the sample has about 200,000 distinct CDR3 sequences; about a sixth occur a single time. The top ten clones comprise roughly two fifths of the sample.

General conclusions and limits of the study: Blood samples also contained most of the expanded thyroid clonotypes (frequency above 0.001), which suggests that blood repertoires may reflect thyroid immune responses. In validation, the model predicted progression to ophthalmopathy with over 60% sensitivity and roughly 75% specificity, a median of about 6.7 months before onset. No statistical method was used to fix the sample size in advance, and group allocation was not hidden from the investigators. In cross-validation, a model built on a 13 V-J signature told ophthalmopathy apart from stable hyperthyroidism with over 85% sensitivity and 81% to 82% specificity, and in testing the same model reached 80%/75%.

A patient counted as having stable Graves' hyperthyroidism if no progression to ophthalmopathy occurred over 18 months of follow-up. Hyperthyroidism patients were newly diagnosed, with disease duration under 2 months, and aged 18 to 65 years. Exclusion was applied to patients with uncontrolled infections, other autoimmune diseases, pregnancy or lactation. Clinical symptoms, serum thyroxine and TRAb, thyroid ultrasound, and orbital computed tomography formed the basis for the diagnoses. Ficoll-Paque density gradient centrifugation was used to isolate PBMCs from 9.5 to 10 ml of fresh peripheral blood. Trizol reagent was used to extract total RNA, and RNA quality was then checked on an Agilent 2100 Bioanalyzer. At least ten counts were recorded for this clonotype. Its antigen remains unidentified. Base qualities are not at hand, and no much larger clone is one base apart. The clonotype originates from a man aged 35-49 years with Graves' hyperthyroidism. Sequencing was done on a sample of blood.

CDR3 sequence: CASSSTRTGTYEQYF. At the DNA level, the sequence is TGTGCCAGCAGTTCCACCCGGACAGGGACCTACGAGCAGTACTTC. Recombination connected TRBV27 to TRBJ2-7, with 8 middle bases fitting TRBD1. Trimming takes 4 bases off V and 2 bases off J; junction bases not matched to a gene: 7. There are 15 amino acids in the CDR3, from cysteine to phenylalanine inclusive. Here the CDR3 DNA is all that survives: 45 bases in frame from base 1. The CDR1 and CDR2 encoded by the germline V gene (reference sequence) are MNHEY and SMNVEV.